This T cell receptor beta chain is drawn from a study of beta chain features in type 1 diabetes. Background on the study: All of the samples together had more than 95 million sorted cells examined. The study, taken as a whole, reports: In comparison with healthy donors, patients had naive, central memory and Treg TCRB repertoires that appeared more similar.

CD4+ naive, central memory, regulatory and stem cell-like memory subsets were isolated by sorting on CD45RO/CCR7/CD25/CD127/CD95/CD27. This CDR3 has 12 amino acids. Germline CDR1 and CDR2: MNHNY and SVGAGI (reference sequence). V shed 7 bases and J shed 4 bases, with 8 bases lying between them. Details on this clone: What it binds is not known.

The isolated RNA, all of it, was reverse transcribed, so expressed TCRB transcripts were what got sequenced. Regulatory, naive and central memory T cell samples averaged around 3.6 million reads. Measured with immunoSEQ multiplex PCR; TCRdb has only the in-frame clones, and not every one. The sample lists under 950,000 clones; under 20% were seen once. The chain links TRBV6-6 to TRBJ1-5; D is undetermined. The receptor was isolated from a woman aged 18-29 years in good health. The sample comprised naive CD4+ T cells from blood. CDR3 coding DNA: TGTGCCAGCAATGGTCAAAATCAGCCCCAGCATTTT. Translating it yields CASNGQNQPQHF.